This T cell receptor beta chain was recorded in a study of human T cells and chemical hapten exposure. For the study at large: Sensitizing treatment utilized 2% DPC over a roughly 2 cm by roughly 2 cm portion of upper inner arm skin. Yields of TCR per sample differed, chiefly owing to small differences in pooled library volume.

Findings of the study overall: Having alopecia, the donors may differ immunologically from healthy people.

In the library, unique molecular identifiers were attached to individual cDNA molecules. MiXCR, applied by TCRdb to the RACE reads, yields one record per CDR3 protein. Of fewer than 500,000 distinct CDR3 sequences listed, approximately 5.1% are singletons. For this clonotype: Its cognate antigen is unknown.

V was cut by 5 bases and J by 2 bases, with 24 bases left in between. The CDR3 is 18 residues long. Per the germline V gene, CDR1 is DFQATT and CDR2 is SNEGSKA (reference sequence). Described time point: patch test 1, 2 weeks after DPC sensitization. Treatment defined: therapeutic diphenylcyclopropenone sensitization with weekly scalp DPC. This chain uses TRBV20-1 with TRBJ2-2; the D gene is possibly TRBD1 (6 bases). The sequences come from whole blood, collected in connection with sensitization to the hapten diphenylcyclopropenone (DPC). The receptor comes from a woman aged 50 to 65 with alopecia areata. Some clones in this sample may be carry-over from other donors' samples. The CDR3 nucleotides read TGCAGTGCTGGGAGTATGGGGGCCTCGAAACTTAACACCGGGGAGCTGTTTTTT. This codes for CSAGSMGASKLNTGELFF.